The 20 T cell receptor beta chains presented below share a single source sample, sequenced in a study of blood T cells in healthy people across ages. Primers used in a second PCR of about 7 to 12 cycles were a sample-barcoded 5' primer and a J-beta primer mix. TCRdb re-called the 5' RACE reads with MiXCR, one entry per CDR3 protein. The table has 800,000 to 950,000 distinct CDR3 sequences, 25% to 30% seen once; the top ten hold 10%. These data also featured in a second study, about T cells of mothers and their children.

Sample: blood. The receptor set was obtained from a woman in her thirties or forties in good health.

This clonotype came up a few times. The rearrangement uses TRBV11-2 and TRBJ2-1; 11 bases are a match to TRBD2. Trimming cost V 0 bases and J 4 bases; bases outside gene matches: 5. This CDR3 contains 17 residues. From germline, CDR1 is SGHAT and CDR2 FQNNGV. The DNA for the CDR3 is TGTGCCAGCAGCTTAGAACTAGCGGGGGCCTTATACAATGAGCAGTTCTTC. It specifies CASSLELAGALYNEQFF.

The rearrangement links TRBV7-9 to TRBJ2-4; D gene uncertain. Trimming cost V 2 bases and J 13 bases, with 12 bases left between them. The CDR3 totals 12 residues. Germline CDR1 SEHNR, CDR2 FQNEAQ (reference sequence). The CDR3 here is CASSLIYNEQYF. The CDR3 DNA is TGTGCCAGCAGCTTAATATACAATGAGCAGTACTTC.

The chain joins TRBV25-1 to TRBJ2-1; TRBD2 agrees at 10 bases. The CDR3 extends over 14 amino acids. In germline, CDR1 is MGHDK, CDR2 SYGVNS. J was trimmed by 7 bases and V by 11 bases; bases with no gene match: 11. As DNA, the CDR3 is TGTGCCGGAAAAAGCGGGGGGGCCTGTAATGAGCAGTTCTTC. It encodes CAGKSGGACNEQFF.

This clonotype came up many times. This rearrangement joins TRBV19 to TRBJ1-2; 9 bases map to TRBD1. V gave up 7 bases and J gave up 6 bases; unmatched junction bases: 9. CDR1 and CDR2 from the germline V gene are LNHDA and SQIVND (reference sequence). This CDR3 region has 14 residues. DNA for the CDR3: TGTGCCAGTATCGAGGGACAGGGAGTGGATGGCTACACCTTC. This sequence encodes CASIEGQGVDGYTF.

The rearrangement joins TRBV19 to TRBJ2-1, with 7 bases that match TRBD1. CDR1 is LNHDA and CDR2 is SQIVND in the germline V gene (reference sequence). The V gene end was trimmed by 4 bases and the J gene end by 5 bases; junction bases not matched to a gene: 8. There are 15 residues in the CDR3. The DNA of the CDR3 is TGTGCCAGTAGTAGCAGACAGGGTTTCGACAATGAGCAGTTCTTC. This gives the protein CASSSRQGFDNEQFF.

Ten or more counts support this clonotype. CDR3 bases: TGTGCCATCGGGGCAGGGGATAACTATGGCTACACCTTC. Protein: CAIGAGDNYGYTF. The rearrangement joins TRBV10-3 to TRBJ1-2, with a possible D match to TRBD1 (6 bases). Trimming cost V 8 bases and J 1 base, with 11 bases left between them. The CDR3 spans 13 residues. Germline V gene data show CDR1 as ENHRY and CDR2 as SYGVKD.

This clonotype has a count of ten or more. The V call is TRBV29-1, the J call TRBJ1-4, with D uncertain. The length of the CDR3 is 12 residues. Looked up from germline, CDR1 is SQVTM and CDR2 is ANQGSEA. The V end was cut by 1 base, the J end by 9 bases, with 9 bases between. The CDR3 protein is CSVEGGTKKLFF. In DNA, the CDR3 is TGCAGCGTTGAAGGCGGCACGAAAAAACTGTTTTTT.

This clonotype was found a few times. The rearrangement joins TRBV3-1 to TRBJ2-4; TRBD2 agrees at 8 bases. The J call may be wrong; the DNA end is better matched by TRBJ2-7. The germline V gene has CDR1 LGHDT and CDR2 YNNKEL (reference sequence). The length of the CDR3 is 16 residues. The CDR3 is CASSPGGRDGLYEQYF. CDR3 coding DNA: TGTGCCAGCAGCCCGGGGGGGCGCGATGGCCTCTACGAGCAGTACTTC.

With regard to this clonotype: This may arise from a read error, as a much more abundant clone is one base away. The rearrangement uses TRBV7-2 and TRBJ2-6; maybe TRBD2 (6 bases). The CDR3 is made up of 19 amino acids. The V gene's germline CDR1 is SGHTA and CDR2 FQGNSA. CDR3 protein: CASSLFPGLRSPGANVRTF. The CDR3 DNA follows: TGTGCCAGCAGCTTGTTTCCGGGACTCCGGAGCCCTGGGGCCAACGTCCGGACTTTC.

This clonotype was seen at least ten times. The chain carries TRBV20-1 and TRBJ2-1, with 9 bases aligning to TRBD2. There are 15 residues in the CDR3. Trimming cost V 3 bases and J 3 bases; bases outside gene matches: 6. Germline V gives CDR1 DFQATT, CDR2 SNEGSKA (reference sequence). CDR3 sequence reads: CSARMGTSRYNEQFF. DNA of the CDR3: TGCAGTGCTAGGATGGGGACTAGCCGCTACAATGAGCAGTTCTTC.

This clonotype has more than one count but fewer than ten. The V and J genes are TRBV10-3 and TRBJ2-1, with D possibly being TRBD2 (5 bases). The CDR3 is 12 residues long. Germline loops: CDR1 ENHRY, CDR2 SYGVKD. Trimming stripped 2 bases from V and 7 bases from J, with 6 bases between. The CDR3, as DNA: TGTGCCATCAGTGAGAGGGAGAATGAGCAGTTCTTC. It encodes CAISERENEQFF.

The V call is TRBV27, the J call TRBJ1-1; D is ambiguous. This CDR3 comprises 15 residues. V was clipped by 3 bases and J by 1 base, with 12 bases between them. Germline V CDR1 and CDR2: MNHEY, SMNVEV (reference sequence). CDR3 residues: CASSLDIWSNTEAFF. The CDR3 DNA reads as TGTGCCAGCAGTTTGGATATTTGGTCGAACACTGAAGCTTTCTTT.

This clonotype was counted once. The chain uses TRBV7-2 and TRBJ2-3, with no clear D. The germline V and J ends were trimmed by 5 bases and 4 bases, with 16 bases remaining between them. CDR3 length: 15 amino acids. Germline-derived CDR1 and CDR2 are SGHTA and FQGNSA. CDR3 residues: CASSIPGLGADTQYF. CDR3 sequence (DNA): TGTGCCAGCAGCATACCGGGCCTCGGTGCAGATACGCAGTATTTT.

The chain carries TRBV7-2 and TRBJ2-5; tentatively, D is TRBD2 (7 bases). CDR1 is SGHTA, CDR2 FQGNSA, per germline. V lost 4 bases, J lost 5 bases, and 23 bases lay in between. The CDR3 spans 17 residues. CDR3: CASSSFPRGASLETQYF. For the CDR3, the DNA is TGTGCCAGCAGCTCATTCCCACGGGGGGCTTCGTTGGAGACCCAGTACTTC.

The genes are TRBV27 and TRBJ2-1, with TRBD2 as a possible D gene (6 bases). The germline V and J ends were trimmed by 5 bases and 5 bases, with 16 bases remaining between them. The CDR3 is 15 amino acids. Germline CDR1 MNHEY, CDR2 SMNVEV (reference sequence). CDR3 loop: CASSLRDSLNNEQFF. Here the CDR3 DNA reads TGTGCCAGCAGTCTCCGGGACTCGCTGAACAATGAGCAGTTCTTC.

Regarding this clonotype: Being one base from a much bigger clone, this may be a read error. Because the CDR3 is missing its conserved closing phenylalanine or tryptophan, this is likely a read error. The chain has TRBV7-2 and TRBJ2-3; no definite D call. V lost 1 base, J lost 11 bases, and 16 bases lay in between. Germline V gene sequence: CDR1 SGHTA, CDR2 FQGNSA. The CDR3 sequence is 14 residues long. CDR3 DNA: TGTGCCAGCAGCTTAGATAGTGGTGGATTCGGGCAGTATTGT. Its translation: CASSLDSGGFGQYC.

Turning to this clonotype: This may stem from a read error, because a much larger clone lies one nucleotide away. V usage is TRBV5-1 and J usage is TRBJ2-1, with TRBD1 as a possible D gene (7 bases). Germline V gives CDR1 SGHRS, CDR2 YFSETQ. The CDR3 covers 14 residues. Between the trimmed V and J ends, which lost 3 bases and 10 bases, there was a span of 17 bases. In DNA, the CDR3 is TGCGCCAGCAGCTCGGCCGGGGGACAGACCGAGCAGTTCTTC. The encoded protein is CASSSAGGQTEQFF. The full variable domain, in which reference TRBV5-1 and TRBJ2-1 provide the parts outside the CDR3, is KAGVTQTPRYLIKTRGQQVTLSCSPISGHRSVSWYQQTPGQGLQFLFEYFSETQRNKGNFPGRFSGRQFSNSRSEMNVSTLELGDSALYLCASSSAGGQTEQFFGPGTRLTVL.

This clonotype was observed a few times. The CDR3 region is CSAHTGVTDTQYF. CDR3 nucleotides: TGCAGTGCTCACACAGGGGTCACAGATACGCAGTATTTT. The chain is built from TRBV20-1 and TRBJ2-3; 7 bases are shared with TRBD1. Per the germline V gene, CDR1 is DFQATT and CDR2 is SNEGSKA (reference sequence). V lost 5 bases to trimming and J lost 2 bases; unmatched junction nucleotides: 4. This CDR3 is 13 amino acids long.

This clonotype has at least ten counts. The chain has TRBV28 and TRBJ2-7; TRBD2 is a possible D gene (5 bases). The V and J ends lost 4 bases and 3 bases respectively, with 22 bases between them. The V gene's germline CDR1 is MDHEN and CDR2 SYDVKM. The CDR3 covers 17 residues. CDR3 sequence reads: CASSSPRGLADLYEQYF. In DNA, the CDR3 is TGTGCCAGCAGTTCCCCTCGGGGTTTGGCGGACCTCTACGAGCAGTACTTC.

The table lists this clonotype with many counts. The rearrangement uses TRBV4-3 and TRBJ2-7; a possible D gene is TRBD2 (5 bases). Germline assignment: CDR1 LGHNA and CDR2 YSLEER. This CDR3 comprises 16 residues. V was trimmed by 4 bases and J by 5 bases, leaving 21 bases between them. This CDR3 is CASSPSGGLGIDEQYF. In nucleotides, the CDR3 is TGCGCCAGCAGCCCAAGTGGCGGGCTTGGGATCGACGAGCAGTACTTC.